The present TCR beta chain was sequenced within a study of vaccination effects on CD4 cells after COVID-19 (dated by TCRdb to between 2021 and 2024). A note on the overall study: Across the study, the median time from the second dose to post-vaccine sampling was 72 days (range 14 to 241). The study compared SARS-CoV-2 spike-specific CD4+ TCR repertoires before and after mRNA vaccination in COVID-19 convalescent patients and infection-naive vaccine recipients. A total of 10 COVID-19 convalescent patients and 4 SARS-CoV-2-naive healthy vaccine recipients were included in the full study. In the study, cultures from other donors were sequenced using the Oncomine TCR Beta short-read assay on an Illumina iSeq 100.

Taken from the germline V gene, the CDR1 and CDR2 loops are KGHDR and SFDVKD. The CDR3 numbers 20 residues from cysteine through phenylalanine. Only CDR3 DNA remains: 60 bases, in frame from the first base. The germline V end is reduced by 2 bases and the J end by 8 bases; junction bases left unmatched: 17. Library construction relied on the immunoSEQ multiplex PCR assay. TCR beta CDR3 sequencing was performed on DNA from the cultured, isolated CD4+ T cells. Processing in the source paper ran as follows. Non-productive TCR sequences were removed and reads were trimmed to the CDR3 region, keeping CDR3s of at least 7 amino acids. Antigen-specific clonotypes were identified using the MANAFEST web app by comparison of expansion in peptide wells against reference cultures. To count as positive, a clone had to show expansion at FDR<0.05 compared with the reference and with all other wells, an odds ratio above 5, and a frequency above 0.1% in two replicate wells. A clonotype was defined as cross-reactive if the clonotype was significantly expanded both in SARS-CoV-2 spike wells and in at least one common cold coronavirus spike condition. Using the stringdist R package, CDR3 similarity was measured by Levenshtein distance, and unrooted trees were constructed with ape in R 3.6.1. This immuneACCESS table, as held by TCRdb, lists in-frame sequences with V and J called but not all clones. Of the missing ones, under half trace to an unresolved V gene in checked studies; the others have no known cause. D and trimming were read from the DNA, whereas the V and J calls and clone size are those reported in that table. The sample profile shows some 21,000 clones; around 77% of them were found once. The ten biggest clones cover around a tenth of the sample.

The paper as a whole reports these results and caveats: Limitations of the study were the small number of convalescent patients and the absence of early post-infection timepoints. Both infection-induced and vaccine-induced clones contracted markedly at late post-vaccination timepoints, which is consistent with waning T cell responses. Among healthy vaccine recipients, nearly all vaccine-induced clones were SARS-CoV-2 mono-reactive, and only 1 of 255 was cross-reactive with common cold coronaviruses.

The ViraFEST assay stimulated PBMC with viral peptide pools and then used TCR sequencing to identify antigen-specific CD4+ T cell clonotypes by expansion. After 10 days of culture, CD4+ T cells were isolated with the EasySep CD4+ T cell isolation kit. Participants received two doses of either the BNT162b2 or the mRNA-1273 mRNA SARS-CoV-2 vaccine. Negative nucleocapsid antibody results before and after vaccination confirmed that the healthy vaccine recipients had no prior SARS-CoV-2 infection. Roughly 2 million PBMC per well were cultured in IMDM with roughly 5% human AB serum, roughly 11 IU/ml IL-2 and gentamicin, plus 10 ug/ml peptides. Half of the culture medium was replaced with fresh IL-2-containing medium on days 3 and 7. Unless otherwise noted, each peptide stimulation condition was cultured in triplicate wells. PBMC were separated from whole blood using Ficoll-Paque Plus gradient centrifugation and were then either cryopreserved at -140C or used fresh. The spike proteins of SARS-CoV-2 and of the common cold coronaviruses HCoV-NL63, HCoV-OC43 and HCoV-229E were spanned by overlapping peptide pools. The QIAamp micro DNA kit was used to extract genomic DNA from the cultured CD4+ T cells.

Remarks on this clone: Its antigen is currently not known. No much larger clone is present one base from it, and per-base qualities are unavailable.

The chain links TRBV24-1 with TRBJ2-1, with 13 junctional bases fitting TRBD2. The sequencing here drew on CD4+ T cells from PBMCs cultured with HCoV-229E spike peptides, taken after COVID-19 vaccination. Per the publication, the cell subset or site label means: HCoV-229E spike overlapping peptide pool stimulation. The clonotype originates from a human donor who received a COVID-19 vaccine. The CDR3 in this case is CATSDSGTSGIDPNPDEQFF. In nucleotides, the sequence is TGTGCCACCAGTGATTCGGGGACTAGCGGGATTGACCCGAATCCCGATGAGCAGTTCTTC.